This T cell receptor beta chain was sequenced during a study of blood T cell repertoires in COVID-19. Study details: Spain, Italy and the United States supplied samples that represented acute and convalescent COVID-19. Nucleic acid was either cDNA or gDNA, and it came from T cells, B-cell-depleted T cells, or PBMCs.

In the authors' methods: Using reference gene primer amplification, nucleated cell counts were estimated. Assay used: immunoSEQ multiplex PCR; TCRdb lists only in-frame clones, some missing. V, J and clone size derive from that table, while D and trimming were established from the DNA sequence. The table includes 250,000 to 300,000 clones, 86% detected once. V lost 8 bases and J 4 bases, leaving 14 bases between the germline ends. Germline CDR1 LNHNV, CDR2 YYDKDF (reference sequence). The CDR3 is 13 amino acids. Seattle participants joined during active infection and were tracked over time. Material: peripheral blood. This receptor was obtained from a woman between 65 and 79 years old with COVID-19, enrolled during active disease. V is TRBV15 and J is TRBJ1-2; perhaps TRBD1 as D (6 bases). The CDR3: CATAQAGVYGYTF. CDR3 DNA: TGTGCCACCGCGCAGGCAGGGGTCTATGGCTACACCTTC.